These T cell receptor beta chains were read from a single sample in a study of blood T cells in healthy people across ages. A single record per CDR3 protein comes from TCRdb applying MiXCR to the 5' RACE reads. Among roughly 570,000 distinct CDR3 sequences listed, approximately 25% were seen once. The specimen sequenced was blood. These receptors were obtained from a woman in her 70s in good health. Both conserved end residues are part of each CDR3. The D gene is left open where the match is weak. A clone size is listed for some rows: how often the clone was seen (once, few, many), or a class if it is expanded.

j_call	v_call	clone_size	d_call	cdr3_nt	cdr3_aa
TRBJ2-6	TRBV4-2	few	NA	TGTGCCAGCAGCCAAGTCCCCCCGTCTGGGGCCAACGTCCTGACTTTC	CASSQVPPSGANVLTF
TRBJ2-5	TRBV5-1	NA	NA	TGCGCCAGCCGTCCTCCGGCGGAGGGCCAAGAGACCCAGTACTTC	CASRPPAEGQETQYF
TRBJ2-1	TRBV13	NA	TRBD2	TGTGCCAGCAGCTTATTTAGCGGGGGTGACGATGAGCAGTTCTTC	CASSLFSGGDDEQFF
TRBJ2-4	TRBV5-1	NA	NA	TGCGCCAGCAGCTTGGTTGGGGGCCAGATCAAAAACATTCAGTACTTC	CASSLVGGQIKNIQYF
TRBJ1-1	TRBV6-5	NA	NA	TGTGCCAGCAGCCTAGTTCCAGGGTCAGGGACTGAAGCTTTCTTT	CASSLVPGSGTEAFF
TRBJ2-7	TRBV7-9	few	NA	TGTGCCAGCAGTAATTGGGGCGAGCAGTACTTC	CASSNWGEQYF
TRBJ1-2	TRBV2	many	NA	TGTGCCAGCACCCCGACGGGAGGGCATGGCTACACCTTC	CASTPTGGHGYTF
TRBJ2-1	TRBV3-1	NA	NA	TGTGCCAGCAACCAGGATGACAGACACAATGAGCAGTTCTTC	CASNQDDRHNEQFF
TRBJ2-3	TRBV27	NA	NA	TGTGCCAGCAGTTTAGGGGCAGGTCCAGATACGCAGTATTTT	CASSLGAGPDTQYF
TRBJ1-3	TRBV6-5	few	NA	TGTGCCAGCAGTTCTGGAGTAGGAACACCCTCTGGAAACACCATATATTTT	CASSSGVGTPSGNTIYF
TRBJ1-1	TRBV5-1	NA	TRBD1	TGCGCCAGCAGCCCCGGGACAGGGGGTTGGGGGACTGAAGCTTTCTTT	CASSPGTGGWGTEAFF
TRBJ1-1	TRBV12-3/TRBV12-4	few	NA	TGTGCCAGCAGTTTAGCGCTTTTCCGCGTGCCCGAAGTAGCTTTCTTT	CASSLALFRVPEVAFF
TRBJ2-1	TRBV15	few	NA	TGTGCCACCAGCGGGGGACTGCTCAATGAGCAGTTCTTC	CATSGGLLNEQFF
TRBJ2-7	TRBV7-2	NA	NA	TGTGCCAGCAGCATATCCCGGCCAAGGGAAGGGTACGAGCAGTACTTC	CASSISRPREGYEQYF
TRBJ1-6	TRBV29-1	NA	NA	TGCAGCTTCAACCGGCAGGGCTATAATTCACCCCTCCACTTT	CSFNRQGYNSPLHF
TRBJ2-1	TRBV20-1	NA	NA	TGCAGTGCCGACGCTTCCGGGTACAATGAGCAGTTCTTC	CSADASGYNEQFF
TRBJ2-3	TRBV9	NA	NA	TGTGCCAGCAGCGTAGCTAGTCGCACAGATACGCAGTATTTT	CASSVASRTDTQYF
TRBJ1-5	TRBV5-6	few	NA	TGTGCCAGCAGCTTATGGGGCTATAGCAATCAGCCCCAGCATTTT	CASSLWGYSNQPQHF
TRBJ2-5	TRBV11-2	NA	TRBD2	TGTGCCAGCAGCTTGGCTAGCGGGGGGGCCCTAAAGACCCAGTACTTC	CASSLASGGALKTQYF
TRBJ2-7	TRBV11-2	NA	TRBD2	TGTGCCAGCACTTGGACTAGCGGTAGCTCCTACGAGCAGTACTTC	CASTWTSGSSYEQYF
TRBJ1-6	TRBV18	NA	NA	TGTGCCAGCTCACCGGAAGCCTATAATTCACCCCTCCACTTT	CASSPEAYNSPLHF
TRBJ2-2	TRBV15	few	NA	TGTGCCACCAGCAGAGATGTGGTGAGGCGGACGAACACCGGGGAGCTGTTTTTT	CATSRDVVRRTNTGELFF
TRBJ1-3	TRBV10-3	NA	NA	TGTGCCATCAGTTTGGGCGGGAACTCTGGAAACACCATATATTTT	CAISLGGNSGNTIYF
TRBJ2-2	TRBV4-3	NA	NA	TGCGCCAGCAGCCAACGGGGGGACACCACCGGGGAGCTGTTTTTT	CASSQRGDTTGELFF
TRBJ1-2	TRBV7-9	few	NA	TGTGCCAGCAGCTTAGGGGGGACGGGCTACACCTTC	CASSLGGTGYTF
TRBJ1-1	TRBV5-1	many	TRBD1	TGCGCCAGCAGCTTGGTCGGGACAGGGGGTACGAACACTGAAGCTTTCTTT	CASSLVGTGGTNTEAFF
TRBJ2-6	TRBV4-2	NA	TRBD1	TGTGCCAGCAGCCACCTACCGGGACAGACCCTCTCTGGGGCCAACGTCCTGACTTTC	CASSHLPGQTLSGANVLTF
TRBJ2-3	TRBV7-2	once	NA	TGTGCCAGCAGCGTAAAAGTTGGAGATACGCAGTATTTT	CASSVKVGDTQYF
TRBJ2-5	TRBV18	NA	NA	TGTGCCAGCCGCTACGGATCAGGGTCCGCGGAGACCCAGTACTTC	CASRYGSGSAETQYF
TRBJ1-4	TRBV20-1	many	TRBD1	TGCAGTGCTAGCCCCCAGAACAGGGGAGACGAAAAACTGTTTTTT	CSASPQNRGDEKLFF
TRBJ1-1	TRBV5-1	few	TRBD1	TGCGCCAGCATGGTCCAGACAGGGGGCCACACTGAAGCTTTCTTT	CASMVQTGGHTEAFF
TRBJ2-4	TRBV29-1	NA	NA	TGCAGCGTTGAAAGGCTAAACATTCAGTACTTC	CSVERLNIQYF
TRBJ2-7	TRBV20-1	NA	TRBD2	TGCAGTGCTAGAGAACCTAGCGGGGGGGTGAACGAGCAGTACTTC	CSAREPSGGVNEQYF
TRBJ2-7	TRBV18	NA	TRBD1	TGTGCCAGCTCACCAGAGACAGGGATGGGCTACGAGCAGTACTTC	CASSPETGMGYEQYF
TRBJ1-4	TRBV12-3/TRBV12-4	few	TRBD1	TGTGCCAGCAGTTTAAGACAGGGAACTAATGAAAAACTGTTTTTT	CASSLRQGTNEKLFF
TRBJ1-2	TRBV7-9	once	NA	TGTGCCAGCAGCCTCCACAGGGACTATGGCTACACCTTC	CASSLHRDYGYTF
TRBJ2-5	TRBV20-1	NA	NA	TGCAGTGCTAGAGCCGGCCAGCGTGAGACCCAGTACTTC	CSARAGQRETQYF
TRBJ2-6	TRBV9	NA	NA	TGTGCCTGCAGCGTATACCACCAGTCTGGGGCCAACGTCCTGACTTTC	CACSVYHQSGANVLTF
TRBJ2-3	TRBV20-1	NA	NA	TGCAGTGCTAGAGATATAGTAGCGGTCTCCACAGATACGCAGTATTTT	CSARDIVAVSTDTQYF
TRBJ2-3	TRBV12-3/TRBV12-4	once	NA	TGTGCCAGCAGTTTGGTAAGGGCCAGCACAGATGCGCAGTATTTT	CASSLVRASTDAQYF
TRBJ1-1	TRBV5-1	few	TRBD1	TGCGCCAGCAGCCCGGCGACAGGGTCCACTGAAGCTTTCTTT	CASSPATGSTEAFF
TRBJ1-2	TRBV4-2	few	NA	TGTGCCAGCAGCCAAGTGGGGGATGGCTACACCTTC	CASSQVGDGYTF
TRBJ2-1	TRBV18	NA	NA	TGTGCCAGCGGAACAGGGTACGAGCAGTTCTTC	CASGTGYEQFF
TRBJ2-5	TRBV6-4	NA	NA	TGTGCCAGCAGTGAACCTCCAAGGCCCTTACCCCAAGAGACCCAGTACTTC	CASSEPPRPLPQETQYF
TRBJ1-2	TRBV20-1	NA	TRBD1	TGCAGTGCGAGGGGCAGGGACAGGCTAGGATTAGCTACCTATGGCTACACCTTC	CSARGRDRLGLATYGYTF
TRBJ2-7	TRBV21-1	few	NA	TGTGCCAGCAGCAAATTAGGAGGTAACCCCTACGAGCAGTACTTC	CASSKLGGNPYEQYF
TRBJ2-3	TRBV18	NA	NA	TGTGCCAGCTCAGACCCCTTCACAGATACGCAGTATTTT	CASSDPFTDTQYF
TRBJ1-3	TRBV12-5	NA	NA	TGTGCTAGTGGTTTGCCGCAGGGTACTGGAAACACCATATATTTT	CASGLPQGTGNTIYF
TRBJ2-3	TRBV29-1	few	TRBD1	TGCAGCGTTGAACAGGGGGACGGCACAGATACGCAGTATTTT	CSVEQGDGTDTQYF
TRBJ2-7	TRBV6-1	NA	NA	TGTGCCAGCAGTGAAGACGGGCAGGGAAGGTACGAGCAGTACTTC	CASSEDGQGRYEQYF
TRBJ2-7	TRBV21-1	NA	NA	TGTGCCAGCAGCAAACTCGCGGGAGGTACCTACGAGCAGTACTTC	CASSKLAGGTYEQYF
TRBJ1-4	TRBV6-1	many	TRBD1	TGTGCCAGCAGTGGAACCGGGACAGGGCGTGTAAATGAAAAACTGTTTTTT	CASSGTGTGRVNEKLFF